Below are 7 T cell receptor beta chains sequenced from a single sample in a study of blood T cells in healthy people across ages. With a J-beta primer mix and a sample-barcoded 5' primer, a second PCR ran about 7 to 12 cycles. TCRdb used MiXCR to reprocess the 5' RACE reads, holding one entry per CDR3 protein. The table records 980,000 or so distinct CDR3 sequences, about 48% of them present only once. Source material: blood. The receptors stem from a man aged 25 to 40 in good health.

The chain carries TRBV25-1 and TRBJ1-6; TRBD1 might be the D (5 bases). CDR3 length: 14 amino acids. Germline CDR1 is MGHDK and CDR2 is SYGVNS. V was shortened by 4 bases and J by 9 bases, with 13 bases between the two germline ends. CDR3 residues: CASSGVGEASPLHF. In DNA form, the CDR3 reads TGTGCCAGCAGTGGAGTGGGGGAAGCTTCACCCCTCCACTTT.

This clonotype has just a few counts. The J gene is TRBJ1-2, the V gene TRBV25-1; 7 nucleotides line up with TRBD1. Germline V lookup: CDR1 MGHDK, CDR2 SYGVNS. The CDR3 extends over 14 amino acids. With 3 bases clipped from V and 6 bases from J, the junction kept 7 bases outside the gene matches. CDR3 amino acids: CASSDFGTVDGYTF. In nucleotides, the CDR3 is TGTGCCAGCAGTGATTTTGGGACAGTCGATGGCTACACCTTC.

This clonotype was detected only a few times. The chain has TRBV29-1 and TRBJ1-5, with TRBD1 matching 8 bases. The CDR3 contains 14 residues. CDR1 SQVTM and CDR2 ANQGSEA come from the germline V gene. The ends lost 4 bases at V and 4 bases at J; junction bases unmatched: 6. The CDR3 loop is CSVADGQGNQPQHF. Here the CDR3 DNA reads TGCAGCGTTGCGGACGGACAGGGTAATCAGCCCCAGCATTTT.

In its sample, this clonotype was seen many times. The CDR3 sequence is CASSLYLRQGAGETQYF. CDR3 sequence (DNA): TGTGCCAGCAGCTTATATCTGAGACAGGGTGCCGGAGAGACCCAGTACTTC. The J gene is TRBJ2-5, the V gene TRBV7-6; 7 bases line up with TRBD1. The V gene's germline CDR1 is SGHVS and CDR2 FNYEAQ. There are 17 residues in the CDR3. J gave up 4 bases and V 2 bases, and 13 bases lay outside the gene matches.

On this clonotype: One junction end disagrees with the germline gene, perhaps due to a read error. The DNA of the CDR3 is TGCGCCAGCGGCTTGGCTCTGACTAGCGGGGGGACAGATACGCAGTATTTT. Its protein is CASGLALTSGGTDTQYF. The rearrangement uses TRBV5-1 and TRBJ2-3; TRBD2 matches 13 bases. This CDR3 has 17 residues. Germline CDR1 and CDR2: SGHRS and YFSETQ.

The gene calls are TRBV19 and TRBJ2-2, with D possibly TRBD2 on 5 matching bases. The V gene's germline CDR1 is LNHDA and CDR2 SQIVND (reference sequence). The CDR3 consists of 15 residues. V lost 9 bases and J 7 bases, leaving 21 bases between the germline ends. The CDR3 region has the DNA TGTGCCAGCCGGCACCGGACTCCGAAAGACGGGGAGCTGTTTTTT. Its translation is CASRHRTPKDGELFF.

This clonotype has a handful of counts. CDR3 in DNA: TGTGCCAGCAGCCCCTTGCGAGGAGGGGTAAGCGATAACAATGAGCAGTTCTTC. This encodes CASSPLRGGVSDNNEQFF. The chain uses TRBV3-1 and TRBJ2-1, with D possibly TRBD2 on 6 matching bases. Deletions cut 4 bases from V and 5 bases from J, with 24 bases between. The length of the CDR3 is 18 residues. Germline CDR1 reads LGHDT; CDR2 reads YNNKEL (reference sequence).